This T cell receptor (beta chain) was documented in a study of regulatory T cells in long-lasting Graves disease. For TCR beta, libraries came from iRepertoire HTBI primers and Arm-PCR of CDR3 regions. TCRdb reprocessed the multiplex PCR reads with MiXCR, giving one entry per CDR3 protein. This sample carries hundreds of thousands of distinct CDR3 sequences, roughly a fifth of them seen once, and the ten largest clones take around 30%. Trimming removed 3 bases from V and 3 bases from J; junction bases left unmatched: 2. The CDR3 is 15 amino acids. Germline CDR1 is SEHNR and CDR2 is FQNEAQ (reference sequence). Time point of the sample: persistent/refractory GD, antithyroid drugs over 5 years with positive TRAb. Extracted PBMC RNA gave rise to the TCR library.

This clonotype originated in a female donor with Graves disease. This rearrangement joins TRBV7-9 to TRBJ2-3; 11 positions match TRBD2. This specimen was peripheral blood mononuclear cells (PBMCs), taken when the disease was refractory, from a patient treated with antithyroid drugs. The CDR3 nucleotides read TGTGCCAGCAGCTTCGGGACTAGCGGTACAGATACGCAGTATTTT. It translates to CASSFGTSGTDTQYF.